These 14 T cell receptor beta chains came from one sample sequenced in a study of cytomegalovirus exposure and HLA in healthy donors. The PCR ran on 60 Vbeta and 13 Jbeta primers. Only in-frame clones appear in the TCRdb table, and some are missing; sequencing was by immunoSEQ multiplex PCR. This sample has hundreds of thousands of clones; approximately 79% occur once, and the top ten carry 1.5% to 2%. The sequencing sample was made of PBMCs. The receptors shown here come from a male donor in good health and CMV-seronegative.

The chain has TRBV5-1 and TRBJ1-1, with a tentative D call TRBD1 (5 bases). From germline, CDR1 is SGHRS and CDR2 YFSETQ. The ends were cut back, 0 bases at V and 8 bases at J, with 11 bases in the middle. This CDR3 comprises 13 residues. Here the CDR3 reads CASSLVGAGEAFF. In DNA, the CDR3 is TGCGCCAGCAGCTTGGTAGGGGCCGGGGAAGCTTTCTTT.

This clone came up a few times. V and J are TRBV15 and TRBJ1-2, with D perhaps TRBD1 (5 bases). Trimming removed 5 bases from V and 5 bases from J, with 6 bases in between. From germline, CDR1 is LNHNV and CDR2 YYDKDF (reference sequence). The CDR3 loop spans 11 amino acids. The CDR3 region has the DNA TGTGCCACCAGCCCAGGGTATGGCTACACCTTC. Translating gives CATSPGYGYTF. The full variable domain, its missing parts supplied by reference TRBV15 and TRBJ1-2, is DAMVIQNPRYQVTQFGKPVTLSCSQTLNHNVMYWYQQKSSQAPKLLFHYYDKDFNNEADTPDNFQSRRPNTSFCFLDIRSPGLGDTAMYLCATSPGYGYTFGSGTRLTVV.

This clone is a singleton in its sample. This chain links TRBV7-2 with TRBJ2-2; TRBD2 agrees at 11 bases. V shed 1 base, J shed 8 bases, and the junction held 3 bases outside the gene matches. Germline values: CDR1 SGHTA, CDR2 FQGNSA. This CDR3 is built from 15 residues. For the CDR3, the DNA is TGTGCCAGCAGCTTAGGACTAGCGGGAAGAGGGGAGCTGTTTTTT. Amino acid sequence: CASSLGLAGRGELFF.

The V gene is TRBV7-9, the J gene TRBJ2-7; TRBD1 matches at 9 bases. Germline V gives CDR1 SEHNR, CDR2 FQNEAQ (reference sequence). Unmatched junction bases numbered 10, after V lost 3 bases and J lost 1 base. This CDR3 is 17 amino acids long. In nucleotides, the CDR3 is TGTGCCAGCAGCTTGGGAGCGCCAGGGACAGGGTCCTACGAGCAGTACTTC. It yields the protein CASSLGAPGTGSYEQYF.

The chain employs TRBV4-1 and TRBJ2-5; 8 bases line up with TRBD2. The V segment lost 7 bases and the J segment 0 bases; nucleotides outside the gene matches: 1. CDR1 MGHRA and CDR2 YSYEKL come from the germline V gene. The CDR3 length is 13 residues. The CDR3 region has the DNA TGCGCCAGCATGGGACTAGACCAAGAGACCCAGTACTTC. Encoded protein: CASMGLDQETQYF.

The CDR3, as DNA: TGTGCCAGTAGTACGGCGACTAGCGGGAAAGAGACCCAGTACTTC. Encoded protein: CASSTATSGKETQYF. The V and J genes are TRBV19 and TRBJ2-5; the match to TRBD2 covers 11 bases. Germline V gene lookup returns CDR1 LNHDA and CDR2 SQIVND (reference sequence). The CDR3 runs to 15 residues. Trimming at V came to 4 bases and at J to 3 bases, leaving 4 bases not matched to a gene.

J is TRBJ2-3 and V is TRBV6-1; 10 bases line up with TRBD2. The junction had 6 bases not matched to a gene; V was cut back by 1 base and J by 2 bases. Per germline, CDR1 MNHNS and CDR2 SASEGT. CDR3 length equals 17 residues. The CDR3 protein is CASSEGPSGGFTDTQYF. As DNA, the CDR3 is TGTGCCAGCAGTGAAGGGCCTAGCGGGGGATTCACAGATACGCAGTATTTT.

The chain is built from TRBV6-1 and TRBJ1-1; D not certain. The CDR3 extends over 13 amino acids. The V end was cut by 4 bases, the J end by 1 base, with 7 bases between. From germline, CDR1 is MNHNS and CDR2 SASEGT. The CDR3 reads CASSVSRNTEAFF. In DNA form, the CDR3 reads TGTGCCAGCAGTGTTTCGAGGAACACTGAAGCTTTCTTT.

The V call is TRBV9, the J call TRBJ1-3; unclear D gene. This CDR3 spans 15 amino acids. The germline V gene encodes CDR1 SGDLS and CDR2 YYNGEE. The germline V and J ends were trimmed by 0 bases and 0 bases, with 7 bases remaining between them. In DNA, the CDR3 is TGTGCCAGCAGCGTAGAAGACTTCTCTGGAAACACCATATATTTT. The encoded protein is CASSVEDFSGNTIYF.

The gene calls are TRBV7-2 and TRBJ2-7; D perhaps matches TRBD1 (6 bases). The CDR3 length is 13 residues. Germline V CDR1 and CDR2: SGHTA, FQGNSA. V lost 1 base and J lost 6, with 10 bases in between. The CDR3 is CASSLGRQVEQYF. The DNA of the CDR3 is TGTGCCAGCAGCTTAGGCAGACAGGTCGAGCAGTACTTC.

This chain joins TRBV6-1 and TRBJ2-7; TRBD1 agrees at 7 bases. V was clipped by 4 bases and J by 4 bases; unmatched bases: 4. CDR1 is MNHNS and CDR2 is SASEGT in the germline V gene. The CDR3 runs 13 residues. CDR3 nucleotide sequence: TGTGCCAGCAGTGCGGGACAGCAATACGAGCAGTACTTC. It translates to CASSAGQQYEQYF.

The gene calls are TRBV30 and TRBJ2-1; 12 bases line up with TRBD2. The trim removed 5 bases at V and 7 bases at J, leaving 6 bases unmatched. This CDR3 has 14 residues. Germline values: CDR1 GTSNPN, CDR2 SVGIG (reference sequence). CDR3 sequence (DNA): TGTGCCTGGTCGCTAGCGGGAGGGGCGAATGAGCAGTTCTTC. It encodes CAWSLAGGANEQFF.

The chain uses TRBV7-2 and TRBJ1-1, with TRBD1 identical over 8 bases. Germline values: CDR1 SGHTA, CDR2 FQGNSA. Germline trimming cut 4 bases from V and 4 bases from J; bases unmatched to any gene: 5. The CDR3 extends over 14 amino acids. CDR3 in amino acids: CASSYDRGGTEAFF. The DNA for the CDR3 is TGTGCCAGCAGCTACGACAGGGGTGGCACTGAAGCTTTCTTT.

This clone was detected a few times. V usage is TRBV7-2 and J usage is TRBJ1-5; D not resolved. V was trimmed by 3 bases and J by 3 bases, leaving 9 bases between them. This CDR3 has 14 amino acids. Germline assignment: CDR1 SGHTA and CDR2 FQGNSA. The CDR3 DNA is TGTGCCAGCAGCTTTTACGGTTTCAATCAGCCCCAGCATTTT. The encoded protein is CASSFYGFNQPQHF.